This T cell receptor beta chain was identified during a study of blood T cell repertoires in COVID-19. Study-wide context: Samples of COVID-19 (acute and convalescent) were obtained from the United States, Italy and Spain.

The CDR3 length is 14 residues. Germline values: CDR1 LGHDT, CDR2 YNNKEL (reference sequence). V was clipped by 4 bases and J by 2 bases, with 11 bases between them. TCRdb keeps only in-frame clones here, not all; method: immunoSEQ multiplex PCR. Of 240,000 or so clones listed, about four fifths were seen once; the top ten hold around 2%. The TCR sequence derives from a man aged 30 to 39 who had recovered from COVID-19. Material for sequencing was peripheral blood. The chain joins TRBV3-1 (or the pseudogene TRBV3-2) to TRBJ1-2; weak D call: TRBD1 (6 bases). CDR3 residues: CASSRQDRNYGYTF. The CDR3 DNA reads TGTGCCAGCAGCCGACAGGACCGAAACTATGGCTACACCTTC.